This T cell receptor (beta chain) was identified in a study of blood T cell repertoires in COVID-19. TCRdb keeps only in-frame clones here, not all; method: immunoSEQ multiplex PCR. Found here are a few hundred thousand clones, under 90% of them singletons; the top ten hold roughly 10%. The TCR was taken from a woman younger than 30 who had recovered from COVID-19. Sequencing input: PBMCs or T cells enriched from blood (not recorded which).

The CDR3 bases are TGTGCCAGCAGCTTAGGCCGAGGGGGACTAGCGCGAGAGACCCAGTACTTC. It is translated as CASSLGRGGLARETQYF. The chain uses TRBV13 and TRBJ2-5, with 10 bases that match TRBD2. Germline CDR1 is PRHDT and CDR2 is FYEKMQ (reference sequence). Trimming removed 0 bases from V and 4 bases from J; junction bases left unmatched: 8. CDR3 length: 17 amino acids.